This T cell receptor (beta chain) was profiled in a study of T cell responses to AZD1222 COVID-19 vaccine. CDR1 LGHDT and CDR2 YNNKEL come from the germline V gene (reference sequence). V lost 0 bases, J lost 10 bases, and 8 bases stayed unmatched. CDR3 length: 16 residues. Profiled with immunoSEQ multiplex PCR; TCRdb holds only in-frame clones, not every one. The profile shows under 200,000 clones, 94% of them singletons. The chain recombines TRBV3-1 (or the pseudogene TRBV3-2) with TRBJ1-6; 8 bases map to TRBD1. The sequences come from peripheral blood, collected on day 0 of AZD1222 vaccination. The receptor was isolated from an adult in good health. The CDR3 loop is CASSQDGAGGWSPLHF. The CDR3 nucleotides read TGTGCCAGCAGCCAAGATGGGGCAGGGGGCTGGTCACCCCTCCACTTT.